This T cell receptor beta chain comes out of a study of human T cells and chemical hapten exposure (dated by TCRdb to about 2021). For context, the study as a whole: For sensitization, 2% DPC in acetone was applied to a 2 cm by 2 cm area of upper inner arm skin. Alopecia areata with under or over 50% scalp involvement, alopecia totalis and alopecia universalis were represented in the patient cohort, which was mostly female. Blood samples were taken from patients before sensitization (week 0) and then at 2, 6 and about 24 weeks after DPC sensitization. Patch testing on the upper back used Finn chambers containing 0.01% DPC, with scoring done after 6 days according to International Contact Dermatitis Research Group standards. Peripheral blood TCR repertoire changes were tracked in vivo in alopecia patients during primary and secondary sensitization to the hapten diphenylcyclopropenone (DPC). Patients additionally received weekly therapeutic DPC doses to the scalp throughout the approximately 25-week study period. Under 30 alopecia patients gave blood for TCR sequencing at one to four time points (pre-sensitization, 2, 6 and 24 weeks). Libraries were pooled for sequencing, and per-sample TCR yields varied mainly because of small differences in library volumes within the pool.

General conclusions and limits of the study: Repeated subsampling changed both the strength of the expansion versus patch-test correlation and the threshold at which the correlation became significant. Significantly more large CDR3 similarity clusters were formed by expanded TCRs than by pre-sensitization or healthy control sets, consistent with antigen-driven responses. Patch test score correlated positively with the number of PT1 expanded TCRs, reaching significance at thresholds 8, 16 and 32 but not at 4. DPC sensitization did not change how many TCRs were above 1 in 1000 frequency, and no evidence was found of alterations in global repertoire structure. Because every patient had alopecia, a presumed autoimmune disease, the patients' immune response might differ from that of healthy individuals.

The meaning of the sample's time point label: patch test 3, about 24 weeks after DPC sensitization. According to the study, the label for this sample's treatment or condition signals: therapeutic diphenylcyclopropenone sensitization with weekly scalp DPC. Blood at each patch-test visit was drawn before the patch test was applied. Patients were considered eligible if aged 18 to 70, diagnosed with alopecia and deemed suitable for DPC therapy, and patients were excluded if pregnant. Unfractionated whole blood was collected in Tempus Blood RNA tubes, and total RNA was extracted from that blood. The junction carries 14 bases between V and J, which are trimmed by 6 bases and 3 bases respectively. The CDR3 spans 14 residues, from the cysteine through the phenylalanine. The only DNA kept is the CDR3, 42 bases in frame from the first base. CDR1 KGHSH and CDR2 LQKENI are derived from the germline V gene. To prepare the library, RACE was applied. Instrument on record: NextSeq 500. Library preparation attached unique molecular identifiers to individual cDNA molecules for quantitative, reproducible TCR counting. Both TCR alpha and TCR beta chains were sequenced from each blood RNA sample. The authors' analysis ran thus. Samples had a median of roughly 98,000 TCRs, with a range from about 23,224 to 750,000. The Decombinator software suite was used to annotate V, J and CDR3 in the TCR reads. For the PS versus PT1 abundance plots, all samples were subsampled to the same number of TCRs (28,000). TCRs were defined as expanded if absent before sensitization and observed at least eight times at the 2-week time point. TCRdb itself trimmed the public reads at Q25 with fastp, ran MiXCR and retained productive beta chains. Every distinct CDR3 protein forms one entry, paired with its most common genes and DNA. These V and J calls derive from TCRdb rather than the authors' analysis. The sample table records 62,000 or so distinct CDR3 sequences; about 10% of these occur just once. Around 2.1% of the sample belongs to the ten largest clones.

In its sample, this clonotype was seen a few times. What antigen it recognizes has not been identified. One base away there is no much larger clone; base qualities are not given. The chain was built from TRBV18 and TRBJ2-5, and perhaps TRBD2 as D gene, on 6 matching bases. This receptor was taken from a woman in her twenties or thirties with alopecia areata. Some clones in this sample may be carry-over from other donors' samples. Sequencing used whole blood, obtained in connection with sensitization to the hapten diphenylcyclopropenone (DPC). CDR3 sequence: CASSVNGGEETQYF. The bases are TGTGCCAGCTCGGTCAACGGAGGGGAAGAGACCCAGTACTTC.